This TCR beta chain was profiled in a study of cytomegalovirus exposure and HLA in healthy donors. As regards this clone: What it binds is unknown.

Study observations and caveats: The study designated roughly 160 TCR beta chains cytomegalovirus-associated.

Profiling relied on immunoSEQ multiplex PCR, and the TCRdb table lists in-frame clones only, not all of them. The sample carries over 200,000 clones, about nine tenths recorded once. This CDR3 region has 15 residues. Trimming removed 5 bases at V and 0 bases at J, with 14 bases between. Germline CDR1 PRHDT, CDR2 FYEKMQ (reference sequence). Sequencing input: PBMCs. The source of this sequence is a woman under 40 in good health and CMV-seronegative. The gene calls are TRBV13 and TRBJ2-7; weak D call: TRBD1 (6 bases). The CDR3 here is CASSPRTANSYEQYF. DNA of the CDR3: TGTGCCAGCAGCCCGCGGACAGCAAACTCCTACGAGCAGTACTTC.